The present T cell receptor beta chain was sequenced within a study of T and B cells in COVID-19 patients. Study background: COVID-19 patients gave peripheral blood either during active infection or after recovery.

Blood genomic DNA input for TRB amplification was roughly 220-500 ng. By sample fraction, this clonotype is medium-sized (0.01 to 0.1%). No antigen is known for it. V shed 3 bases and J shed 7 bases, with 13 bases lying between them. This CDR3 has 15 residues. Looked up from germline, CDR1 is MNHEY and CDR2 is SMNVEV (reference sequence). Study-level points and caveats: Few blood samples existed from mildly ill patients during symptoms or early in severe cases.

BIOMED2 TRB-A/B primer pools were used in multiplex TRB PCR. TCRdb re-called the multiplex PCR reads through MiXCR, storing one row per CDR3 protein. This sample has some 8,400 distinct CDR3 sequences; about 25% occur once, and the top ten carry 5.5% to 6.5%. Sequenced: blood. The TCR was taken from a human donor who had recovered from COVID-19. The chain carries TRBV27 and TRBJ1-6; tentative D call: TRBD1 (5 bases). This chain's CDR3 is CASSFLRQGNSPLHF. CDR3 bases: TGTGCCAGCAGTTTCCTTCGCCAGGGAAATTCACCCCTCCACTTT.